Presented here are 27 T cell receptor beta chains from one specimen sequenced in a study of blood T cell repertoires in COVID-19. Using immunoSEQ multiplex PCR, the repertoire was profiled, and TCRdb retains in-frame clones only, with some absent. The sample contains under 250,000 clones, approximately 81% of which appear only once. Sequenced sample: peripheral blood. The receptors were sampled from a woman aged 60-70 years who had recovered from COVID-19.

The CDR3 protein is CASSQKRKAGLETQYF. CDR3 nucleotides: TGTGCCAGCAGCCAAAAACGCAAGGCAGGCCTAGAGACCCAGTACTTC. The chain is built from TRBV3-1 (or the pseudogene TRBV3-2) and TRBJ2-5; D is ambiguous. The CDR3 contains 16 residues. V was pared by 2 bases and J by 4 bases, with 17 bases between. Germline CDR1 reads LGHDT; CDR2 reads YNNKEL (reference sequence).

The rearrangement joins TRBV6-5 to TRBJ1-4; a possible D gene is TRBD1 (5 bases). V lost 0 bases and J 8 bases, leaving 13 bases between the germline ends. The CDR3 covers 15 residues. Germline V gene sequence: CDR1 MNHEY, CDR2 SVGAGI. CDR3 region: CASSYSLGHPEKLFF. CDR3 DNA: TGTGCCAGCAGTTACTCGCTGGGGCACCCAGAAAAACTGTTTTTT.

This chain links TRBV4-1 with TRBJ2-5; 9 nucleotides align to TRBD1. J was trimmed by 5 bases and V by 4 bases; bases with no gene match: 8. This CDR3 region has 15 residues. CDR1 is MGHRA, CDR2 YSYEKL, per germline. The CDR3 reads CASSLGQGLLETQYF. CDR3 DNA: TGCGCCAGCAGCCTGGGACAGGGTTTATTGGAGACCCAGTACTTC.

This clone came up once. The rearrangement links TRBV7-2 to TRBJ1-2; D is undetermined. V gave up 5 bases and J gave up 4 bases, with 11 bases separating them. Germline V gene sequence: CDR1 SGHTA, CDR2 FQGNSA. This CDR3 has 13 residues. The CDR3 loop reads CASSPRRGYGYTF. In nucleotides, the CDR3 is TGTGCCAGCAGCCCCCGTCGAGGCTATGGCTACACCTTC.

This chain connects TRBV5-1 to TRBJ2-3, with D tentatively TRBD2 (6 bases). This CDR3 is built from 15 residues. V was pared by 0 bases and J by 2 bases, with 10 bases between. Germline V gives CDR1 SGHRS, CDR2 YFSETQ. CDR3 protein: CASSLGAGTTDTQYF. For the CDR3, the DNA is TGCGCCAGCAGCTTGGGGGCGGGGACCACAGATACGCAGTATTTT.

The rearrangement links TRBV4-3 to TRBJ1-1; D is unresolved. The V gene lost 0 bases and the J gene lost 4 bases, with 12 bases spanning the gap. Per the germline V gene, CDR1 is LGHNA and CDR2 is YSLEER. The CDR3 runs to 15 residues. The CDR3 DNA follows: TGCGCCAGCAGCCAAGATTACGGGAGGGCCACTGAAGCTTTCTTT. Protein product: CASSQDYGRATEAFF.

This clone has a handful of counts. This chain joins TRBV7-9 and TRBJ2-7, with D unresolved. This CDR3 contains 13 residues. The germline V gene encodes CDR1 SEHNR and CDR2 FQNEAQ (reference sequence). The V end was cut by 4 bases, the J end by 0 bases, with 7 bases between. The CDR3 region has the DNA TGTGCCAGCAGCTCGCGTAGCTCCTACGAGCAGTACTTC. This gives the protein CASSSRSSYEQYF.

As for this clone: Within the sample, other DNA sequences also encode this same CDR3. This chain links TRBV7-2 with TRBJ2-3; D gene uncertain. The CDR3 loop spans 12 amino acids. V dropped 0 bases and J dropped 5 bases, with 3 bases sitting between them. CDR1 is SGHTA, CDR2 FQGNSA, per germline. CDR3: CASSLARDTQYF. Written as DNA, the CDR3 is TGTGCCAGCAGCTTAGCGAGAGATACGCAGTATTTT.

CDR3 coding DNA: TGTGCCATCACCTGGGACAGACCTAGCAATGGCTACACCTTC. It codes for CAITWDRPSNGYTF. V gene TRBV10-3 combines with J gene TRBJ1-2; TRBD1 matches 7 bases. This CDR3 spans 14 amino acids. V shed 7 bases and J 6 bases; nucleotides not matched to a gene: 11. Germline values: CDR1 ENHRY, CDR2 SYGVKD.

The chain is built from TRBV3-1 (or the pseudogene TRBV3-2) and TRBJ2-7; maybe TRBD1 (5 bases). The CDR3 extends over 14 amino acids. Germline V gene sequence: CDR1 LGHDT, CDR2 YNNKEL (reference sequence). V was cut by 3 bases and J by 0 bases, with 9 bases left in between. The CDR3 DNA is TGTGCCAGCAGCCACAGGGCAGTCTCCTACGAGCAGTACTTC. This gives the protein CASSHRAVSYEQYF.

This clone showed up just once. CDR3 loop: CASSFSNTGELFF. The CDR3 coding sequence is TGTGCCAGCAGCTTCTCGAACACCGGGGAGCTGTTTTTT. The chain has TRBV7-2 and TRBJ2-2; D not certain. The CDR3 length is 13 residues. V was shortened by 3 bases and J by 0 bases, with 2 bases between the two germline ends. CDR1 is SGHTA and CDR2 is FQGNSA in the germline V gene.

The chain recombines TRBV6-1 with TRBJ2-7, with D tentatively TRBD1 (6 bases). Between the trimmed V and J ends, which lost 0 bases and 2 bases, there was a span of 17 bases. The CDR3 is made up of 17 amino acids. CDR1 is MNHNS, CDR2 SASEGT, per germline. CDR3 DNA sequence: TGTGCCAGCAGTGAAGCTCAGAGGGGGACGCCTACCTACGAGCAGTACTTC. Translating gives CASSEAQRGTPTYEQYF.

There are a few counts of this clone. The V gene is TRBV5-4, the J gene TRBJ2-6; 7 bases map to TRBD1. CDR1 and CDR2 (germline): SGHNT, YYREEE (reference sequence). This CDR3 has 17 amino acids. The junction had 7 bases not matched to a gene; V was cut back by 4 bases and J by 0 bases. CDR3 sequence: CASSRGQTGSGANVLTF. The CDR3 nucleotides are TGTGCCAGCAGCAGGGGACAGACCGGCTCTGGGGCCAACGTCCTGACTTTC.

This chain connects TRBV6-6 to TRBJ1-4; the D gene is possibly TRBD1 (5 bases). CDR3 length equals 13 residues. V gave up 2 bases and J gave up 8 bases, with 9 bases separating them. Germline V gives CDR1 MNHNY, CDR2 SVGAGI (reference sequence). In DNA, the CDR3 is TGTGCCAGCAGTTACCAGGGTTGGGAAAAACTGTTTTTT. Its protein is CASSYQGWEKLFF.

The genes are TRBV27 and TRBJ1-2; D is perhaps TRBD1 (6 bases). Germline assignment: CDR1 MNHEY and CDR2 SMNVEV (reference sequence). The CDR3 contains 14 residues. V was trimmed by 6 bases and J by 5 bases, leaving 16 bases between them. CDR3 nucleotides: TGTGCCAGCAGCCGTAACCGGGACACTTATGGCTACACCTTC. It encodes CASSRNRDTYGYTF.

This rearrangement joins TRBV5-6 to TRBJ1-5; 8 nucleotides align to TRBD1. CDR1 is SGHDT, CDR2 YYEEEE, per germline. After removal of 4 bases from V and 1 base from J, the junction contained 4 bases not matched to a gene. The CDR3 has 15 residues. The CDR3 nucleotides are TGTGCCAGCAGCCCCGGGACAGGCAGCAATCAGCCCCAGCATTTT. Translation gives CASSPGTGSNQPQHF.

This chain connects TRBV3-1 (or the pseudogene TRBV3-2) to TRBJ1-1, with TRBD1 matching over 11 bases. Trimming at V came to 1 base and at J to 4 bases, leaving 2 bases not matched to a gene. There are 15 residues in the CDR3. Germline V CDR1 and CDR2: LGHDT, YNNKEL (reference sequence). The DNA for the CDR3 is TGTGCCAGCAGCCAAGTGGGGACAGGGGGCACTGAAGCTTTCTTT. This encodes CASSQVGTGGTEAFF.

This chain links TRBV6-2 or TRBV6-3 with TRBJ2-2; 12 bases are shared with TRBD2. This CDR3 has 19 amino acids. Trimming at V came to 2 bases and at J to 5 bases, leaving 12 bases not matched to a gene. Germline V gene sequence: CDR1 MNHEY, CDR2 SVGEGT. CDR3 DNA sequence: TGTGCCAGCAGTTACCCCAGAACTAGCGGGGGGCCGTGGACCGGGGAGCTGTTTTTT. This sequence encodes CASSYPRTSGGPWTGELFF.

The chain has TRBV3-1 (or the pseudogene TRBV3-2) and TRBJ2-1; 9 positions agree with TRBD2. With V trimmed by 1 base and J by 4 bases, 11 bases remained unmatched. Germline CDR1 LGHDT, CDR2 YNNKEL (reference sequence). This CDR3 is 18 amino acids long. CDR3 residues: CASSQGTGGGATYNEQFF. The CDR3 DNA is TGTGCCAGCAGCCAAGGGACCGGCGGGGGGGCCACGTACAATGAGCAGTTCTTC.

The chain recombines TRBV19 with TRBJ2-1, with D possibly being TRBD2 (5 bases). The germline gives CDR1 LNHDA, CDR2 SQIVND (reference sequence). The V end was cut by 5 bases, the J end by 8 bases, with 10 bases between. CDR3 length: 12 residues. CDR3 residues: CASSALRDEQFF. The CDR3 nucleotides read TGTGCCAGTAGTGCTTTGAGGGATGAGCAGTTCTTC.

This chain uses TRBV5-6 with TRBJ2-7, with TRBD1 matching 7 bases. With V trimmed by 2 bases and J by 5 bases, 4 bases remained unmatched. Germline V gene lookup returns CDR1 SGHDT and CDR2 YYEEEE. The CDR3 sequence is 13 residues long. In nucleotides, the CDR3 is TGTGCCAGCAGCTTCGACAGGGACGACGAGCAGTACTTC. This translates into CASSFDRDDEQYF.

V and J are TRBV4-2 and TRBJ2-1; a possible D gene is TRBD1 (5 bases). The CDR3 extends over 15 amino acids. With 4 bases removed from V and 2 bases from J, the gap between germline ends came to 12 bases. Germline lookup yields CDR1 LGHNA and CDR2 YNFKEQ. DNA of the CDR3: TGTGCCAGCAGCCTCGTAAGGGGCCCCTACAATGAGCAGTTCTTC. Translated: CASSLVRGPYNEQFF.

This rearrangement joins TRBV2 to TRBJ2-2, with D perhaps matching TRBD2 (5 bases). V was shortened by 6 bases and J by 1 base, with 12 bases between the two germline ends. Germline CDR1 and CDR2: SNHLY and FYNNEI. This CDR3 is 15 amino acids long. The CDR3 DNA reads as TGTGCCAGCAGAGAGGGAGATTTGAACACCGGGGAGCTGTTTTTT. It codes for CASREGDLNTGELFF.

Note on this clone: The junction departs from the called germline gene at one end, perhaps through a read error. The rearrangement uses TRBV5-6 and TRBJ1-1; possibly TRBD1 for D (6 bases). The germline V gene has CDR1 SGHDT and CDR2 YYEEEE. The CDR3 totals 14 residues. The CDR3: CASSFPTLLGGRAF. The CDR3 DNA sequence: TGTGCCAGCAGCTTCCCAACCCTTCTGGGGGGGCGGGCCTTT.

The chain uses TRBV5-6 and TRBJ1-6; no reliable D call. Germline lookup yields CDR1 SGHDT and CDR2 YYEEEE. Trimming pared 0 bases from V and 14 bases from J, leaving 15 bases between. The CDR3 spans 14 residues. This CDR3 is CASSLGGSGLTLHF. In nucleotides, the CDR3 is TGTGCCAGCAGCTTGGGGGGTAGCGGTTTGACCCTCCACTTT.

V gene TRBV19 combines with J gene TRBJ1-2; D not certain. The CDR3 covers 11 residues. V was cut by 5 bases and J by 8 bases, with 9 bases left in between. Germline CDR1 reads LNHDA; CDR2 reads SQIVND (reference sequence). The CDR3 loop is CASSSSGGYTF. CDR3 DNA: TGTGCCAGTAGTTCCTCGGGGGGCTACACCTTC. The whole variable domain, remainder taken from reference TRBV19 and TRBJ1-2, is DGGITQSPKYLFRKEGQNVTLSCEQNLNHDAMYWYRQDPGQGLRLIYYSQIVNDFQKGDIAEGYSVSREKKESFPLTVTSAQKNPTAFYLCASSSSGGYTFGSGTRLTVV.

This clone was counted once. The gene calls are TRBV10-3 and TRBJ2-3; 14 bases are a match to TRBD2. The CDR3 loop spans 17 amino acids. The ends lost 0 bases at V and 2 bases at J; junction bases unmatched: 1. Looked up from germline, CDR1 is ENHRY and CDR2 is SYGVKD. The CDR3 DNA is TGTGCCATCAGTGAGTCGACTAGCGGGGGGGACACAGATACGCAGTATTTT. This encodes CAISESTSGGDTDTQYF.